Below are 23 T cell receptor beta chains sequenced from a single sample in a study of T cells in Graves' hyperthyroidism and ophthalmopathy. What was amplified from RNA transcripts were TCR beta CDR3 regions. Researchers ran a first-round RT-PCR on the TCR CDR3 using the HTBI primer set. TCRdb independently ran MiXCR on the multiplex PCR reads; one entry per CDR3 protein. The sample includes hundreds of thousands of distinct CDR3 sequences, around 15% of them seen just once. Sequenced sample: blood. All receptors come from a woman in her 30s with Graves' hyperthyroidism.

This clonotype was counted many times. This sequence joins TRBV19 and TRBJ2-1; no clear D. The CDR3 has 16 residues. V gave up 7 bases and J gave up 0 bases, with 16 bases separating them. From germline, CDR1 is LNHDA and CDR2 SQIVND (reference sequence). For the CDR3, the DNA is TGTGCCAGTACTAAGGGCCCCAGGAGCTCCTACAATGAGCAGTTCTTC. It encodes CASTKGPRSSYNEQFF.

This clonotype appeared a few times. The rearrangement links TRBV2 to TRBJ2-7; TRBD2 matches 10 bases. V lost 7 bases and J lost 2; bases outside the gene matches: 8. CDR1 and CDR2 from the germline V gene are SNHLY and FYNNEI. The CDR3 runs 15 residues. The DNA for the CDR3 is TGTGCCAGCATCAAACTAGCGGGAAGACCCTACGAGCAGTACTTC. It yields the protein CASIKLAGRPYEQYF.

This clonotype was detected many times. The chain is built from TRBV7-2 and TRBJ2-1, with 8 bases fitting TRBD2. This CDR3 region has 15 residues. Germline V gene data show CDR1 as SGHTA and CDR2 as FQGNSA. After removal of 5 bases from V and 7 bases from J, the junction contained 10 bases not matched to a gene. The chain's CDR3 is CASSPPSGSRNEQFF. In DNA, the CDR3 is TGTGCCAGCAGCCCCCCCAGCGGGAGTAGGAATGAGCAGTTCTTC.

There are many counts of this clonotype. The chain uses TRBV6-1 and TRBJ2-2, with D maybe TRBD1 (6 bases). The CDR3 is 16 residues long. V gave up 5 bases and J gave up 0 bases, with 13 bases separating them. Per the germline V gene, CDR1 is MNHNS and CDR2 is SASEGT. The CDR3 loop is CASSSRTEPNTGELFF. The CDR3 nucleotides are TGTGCCAGCAGTTCCCGGACAGAACCGAACACCGGGGAGCTGTTTTTT.

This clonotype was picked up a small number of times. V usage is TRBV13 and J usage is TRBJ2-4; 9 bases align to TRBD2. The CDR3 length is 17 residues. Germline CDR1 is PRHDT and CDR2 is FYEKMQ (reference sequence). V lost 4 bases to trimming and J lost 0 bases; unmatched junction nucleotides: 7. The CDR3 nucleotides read TGTGCCAGCAGCTCACGCCTAGCGGGACTAGCCAAAAACATTCAGTACTTC. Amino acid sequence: CASSSRLAGLAKNIQYF.

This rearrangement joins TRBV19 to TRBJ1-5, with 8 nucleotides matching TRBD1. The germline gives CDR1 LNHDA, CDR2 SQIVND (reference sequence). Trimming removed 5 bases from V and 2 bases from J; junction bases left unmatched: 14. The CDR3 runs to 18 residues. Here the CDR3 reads CASSHLLFTGGGNQPQHF. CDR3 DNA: TGTGCCAGTAGTCATTTATTGTTCACAGGGGGAGGCAATCAGCCCCAGCATTTT.

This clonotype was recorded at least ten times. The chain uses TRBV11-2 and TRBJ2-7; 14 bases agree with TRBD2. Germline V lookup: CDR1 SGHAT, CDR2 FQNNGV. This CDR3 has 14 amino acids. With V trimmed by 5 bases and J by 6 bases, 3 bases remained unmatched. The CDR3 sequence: CASSGTSGRGEQYF. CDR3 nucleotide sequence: TGTGCCAGCAGCGGGACTAGCGGGAGAGGCGAGCAGTACTTC.

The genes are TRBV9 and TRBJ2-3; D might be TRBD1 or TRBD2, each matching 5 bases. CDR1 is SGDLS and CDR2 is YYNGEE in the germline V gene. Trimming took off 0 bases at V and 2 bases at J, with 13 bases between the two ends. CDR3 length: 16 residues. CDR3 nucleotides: TGTGCCAGCAGCGTAGTAGAGGGGTTTTACACAGATACGCAGTATTTT. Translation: CASSVVEGFYTDTQYF.

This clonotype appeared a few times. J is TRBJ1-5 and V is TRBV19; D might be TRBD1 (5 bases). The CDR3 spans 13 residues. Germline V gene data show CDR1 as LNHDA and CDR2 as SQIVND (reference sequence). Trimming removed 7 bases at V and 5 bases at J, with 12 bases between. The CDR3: CASKETDYQPQHF. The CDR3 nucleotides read TGTGCCAGTAAAGAGACAGATTATCAGCCCCAGCATTTT.

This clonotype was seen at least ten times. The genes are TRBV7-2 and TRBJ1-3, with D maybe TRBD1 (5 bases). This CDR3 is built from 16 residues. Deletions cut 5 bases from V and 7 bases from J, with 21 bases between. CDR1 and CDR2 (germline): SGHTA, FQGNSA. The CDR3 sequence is CASSLQRGGSGNTIYF. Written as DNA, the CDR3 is TGTGCCAGCAGCCTACAAAGGGGTGGCTCGGGGAACACCATATATTTT.

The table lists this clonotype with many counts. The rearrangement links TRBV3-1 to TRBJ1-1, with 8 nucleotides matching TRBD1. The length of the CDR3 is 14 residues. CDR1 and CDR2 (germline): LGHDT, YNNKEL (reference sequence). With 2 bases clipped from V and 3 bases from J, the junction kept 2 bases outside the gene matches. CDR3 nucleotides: TGTGCCAGCAGCCAACAACAGGGGGACACTGAAGCTTTCTTT. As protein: CASSQQQGDTEAFF.

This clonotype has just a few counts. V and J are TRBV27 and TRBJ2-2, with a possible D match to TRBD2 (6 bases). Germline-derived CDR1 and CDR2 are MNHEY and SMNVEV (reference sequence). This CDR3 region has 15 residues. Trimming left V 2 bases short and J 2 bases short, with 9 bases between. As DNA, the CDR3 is TGTGCCAGCAGTTTAAAACTAGCCAACACCGGGGAGCTGTTTTTT. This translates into CASSLKLANTGELFF.

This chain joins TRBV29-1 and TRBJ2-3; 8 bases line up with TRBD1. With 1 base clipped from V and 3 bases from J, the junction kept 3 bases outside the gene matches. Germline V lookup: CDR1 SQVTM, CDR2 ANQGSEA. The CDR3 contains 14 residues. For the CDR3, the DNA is TGCAGCGTTGAAGGACAGGGGAGGACAGATACGCAGTATTTT. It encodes CSVEGQGRTDTQYF.

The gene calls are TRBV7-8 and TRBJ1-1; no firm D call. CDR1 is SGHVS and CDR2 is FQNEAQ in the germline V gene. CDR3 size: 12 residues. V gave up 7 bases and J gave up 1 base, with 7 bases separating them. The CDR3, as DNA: TGTGCCAGCACCACAGAGAACACTGAAGCTTTCTTT. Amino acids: CASTTENTEAFF.

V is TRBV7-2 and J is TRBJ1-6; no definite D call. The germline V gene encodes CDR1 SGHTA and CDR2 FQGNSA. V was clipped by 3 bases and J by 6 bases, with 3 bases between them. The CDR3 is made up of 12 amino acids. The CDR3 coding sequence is TGTGCCAGCAGCTTCGTTAATTCACCCCTCCACTTT. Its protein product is CASSFVNSPLHF.

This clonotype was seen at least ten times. The CDR3: CASSLVREEKTQYF. The CDR3 DNA follows: TGTGCCAGCAGCTTAGTTCGGGAGGAAAAGACCCAGTACTTC. The chain recombines TRBV7-2 with TRBJ2-5; 7 nucleotides match TRBD2. Losses at the gene ends were 1 base for V and 6 bases for J; bases not matched to a gene: 5. This CDR3 is 14 amino acids long. Germline V gene data show CDR1 as SGHTA and CDR2 as FQGNSA.

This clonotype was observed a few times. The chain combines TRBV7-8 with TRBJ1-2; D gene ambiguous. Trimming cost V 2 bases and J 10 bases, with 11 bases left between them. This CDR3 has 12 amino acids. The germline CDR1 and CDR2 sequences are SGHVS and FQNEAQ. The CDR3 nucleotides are TGTGCCAGCAGCTTAAGGGATCAGACCTACACCTTC. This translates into CASSLRDQTYTF.

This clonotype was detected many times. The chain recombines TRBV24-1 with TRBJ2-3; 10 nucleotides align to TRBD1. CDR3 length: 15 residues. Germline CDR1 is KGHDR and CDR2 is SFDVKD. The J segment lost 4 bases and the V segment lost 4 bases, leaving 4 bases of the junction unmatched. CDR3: CATSDDRGRADTQYF. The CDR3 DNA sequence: TGTGCCACCAGTGACGACAGGGGGCGGGCAGATACGCAGTATTTT.

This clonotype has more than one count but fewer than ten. This chain's CDR3 is CASSLSGSIGNTIYF. In DNA, the CDR3 is TGCGCCAGCAGCTTGTCGGGGAGTATCGGAAACACCATATATTTT. The chain is built from TRBV5-1 and TRBJ1-3; D remains unclear. V lost 1 base and J lost 4, with 12 bases in between. The CDR3 is 15 amino acids. From germline, CDR1 is SGHRS and CDR2 YFSETQ. The entire variable domain, with the rest obtained from reference TRBV5-1 and TRBJ1-3, is as follows: KAGVTQTPRYLIKTRGQQVTLSCSPISGHRSVSWYQQTPGQGLQFLFEYFSETQRNKGNFPGRFSGRQFSNSRSEMNVSTLELGDSALYLCASSLSGSIGNTIYFGEGSWLTVV.

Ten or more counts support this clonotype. The CDR3 DNA is TGTGCCAGCAGTTTCATGGGGGCGGGAGCTTTCTTT. Protein sequence: CASSFMGAGAFF. The V call is TRBV28, the J call TRBJ1-1, with D tentatively TRBD1 (6 bases). Per the germline V gene, CDR1 is MDHEN and CDR2 is SYDVKM. The ends were cut back, 3 bases at V and 10 bases at J, with 12 bases in the middle. CDR3 length: 12 amino acids.

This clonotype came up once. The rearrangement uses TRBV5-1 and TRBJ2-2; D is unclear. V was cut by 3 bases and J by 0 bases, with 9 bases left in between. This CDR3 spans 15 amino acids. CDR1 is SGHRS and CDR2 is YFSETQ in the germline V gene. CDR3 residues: CASSSHTSNTGELFF. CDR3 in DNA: TGCGCCAGCAGCTCCCATACATCGAACACCGGGGAGCTGTTTTTT.

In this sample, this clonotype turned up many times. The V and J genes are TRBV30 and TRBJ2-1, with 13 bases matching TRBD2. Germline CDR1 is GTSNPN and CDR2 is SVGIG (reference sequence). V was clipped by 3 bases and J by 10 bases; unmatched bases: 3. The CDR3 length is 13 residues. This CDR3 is CAWRGLAGLEQFF. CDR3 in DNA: TGTGCCTGGAGGGGACTAGCGGGACTGGAGCAGTTCTTC.

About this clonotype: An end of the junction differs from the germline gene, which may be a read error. The CDR3 DNA reads TGTGCCTGGAGTTTGGTTTTCGGAAACGCCATATATTTT. It specifies CAWSLVFGNAIYF. The rearrangement joins TRBV30 to TRBJ1-3; D gene uncertain. The CDR3 length is 13 residues. Germline loops: CDR1 GTSNPN, CDR2 SVGIG (reference sequence).